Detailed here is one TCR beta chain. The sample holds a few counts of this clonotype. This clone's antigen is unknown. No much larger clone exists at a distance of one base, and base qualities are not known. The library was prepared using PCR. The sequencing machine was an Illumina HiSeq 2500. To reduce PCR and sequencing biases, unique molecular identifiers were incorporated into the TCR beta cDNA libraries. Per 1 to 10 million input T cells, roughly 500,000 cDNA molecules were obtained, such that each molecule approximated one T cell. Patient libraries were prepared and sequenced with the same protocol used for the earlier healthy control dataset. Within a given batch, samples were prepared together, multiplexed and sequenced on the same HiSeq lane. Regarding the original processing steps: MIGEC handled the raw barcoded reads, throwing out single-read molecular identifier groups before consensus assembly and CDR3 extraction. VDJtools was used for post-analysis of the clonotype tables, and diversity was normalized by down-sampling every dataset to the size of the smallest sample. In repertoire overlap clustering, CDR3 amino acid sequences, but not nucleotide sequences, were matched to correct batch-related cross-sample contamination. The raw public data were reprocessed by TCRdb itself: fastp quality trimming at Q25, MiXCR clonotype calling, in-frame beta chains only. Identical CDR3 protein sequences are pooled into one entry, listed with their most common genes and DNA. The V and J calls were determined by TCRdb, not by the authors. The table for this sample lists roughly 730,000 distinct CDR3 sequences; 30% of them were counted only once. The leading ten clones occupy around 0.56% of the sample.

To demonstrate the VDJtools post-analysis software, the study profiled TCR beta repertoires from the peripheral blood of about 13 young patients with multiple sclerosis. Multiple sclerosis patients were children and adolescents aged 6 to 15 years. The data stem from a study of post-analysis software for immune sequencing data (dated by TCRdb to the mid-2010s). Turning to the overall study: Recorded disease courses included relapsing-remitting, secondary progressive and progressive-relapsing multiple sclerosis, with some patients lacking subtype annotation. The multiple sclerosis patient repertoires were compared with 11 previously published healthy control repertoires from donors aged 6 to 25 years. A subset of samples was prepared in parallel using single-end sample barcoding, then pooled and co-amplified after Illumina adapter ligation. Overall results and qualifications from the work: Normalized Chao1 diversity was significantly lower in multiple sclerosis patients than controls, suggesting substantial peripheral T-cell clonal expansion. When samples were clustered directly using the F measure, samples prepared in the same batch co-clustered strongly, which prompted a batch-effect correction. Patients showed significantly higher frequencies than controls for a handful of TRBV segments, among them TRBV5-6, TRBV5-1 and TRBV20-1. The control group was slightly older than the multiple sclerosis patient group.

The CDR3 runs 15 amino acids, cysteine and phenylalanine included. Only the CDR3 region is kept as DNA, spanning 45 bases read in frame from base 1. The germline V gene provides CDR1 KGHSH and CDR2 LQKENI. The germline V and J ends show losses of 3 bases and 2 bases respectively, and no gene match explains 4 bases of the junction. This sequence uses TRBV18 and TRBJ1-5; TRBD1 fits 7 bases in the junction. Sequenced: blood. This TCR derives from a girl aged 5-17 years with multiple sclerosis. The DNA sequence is TGTGCCAGCTCACCGTACGGACAGGGCAATCAGCCCCAGCATTTT. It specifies CASSPYGQGNQPQHF.